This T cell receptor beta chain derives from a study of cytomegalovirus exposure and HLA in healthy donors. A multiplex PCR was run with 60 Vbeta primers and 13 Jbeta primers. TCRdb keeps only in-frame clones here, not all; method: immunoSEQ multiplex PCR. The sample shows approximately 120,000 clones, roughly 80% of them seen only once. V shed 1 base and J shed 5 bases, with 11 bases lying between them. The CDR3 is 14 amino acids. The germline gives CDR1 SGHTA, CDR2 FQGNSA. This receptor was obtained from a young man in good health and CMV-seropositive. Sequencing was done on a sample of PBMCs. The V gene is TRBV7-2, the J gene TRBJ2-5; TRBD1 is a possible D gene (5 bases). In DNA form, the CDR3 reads TGTGCCAGCAGCTTAGGCCCAGGGCGGGAGACCCAGTACTTC. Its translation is CASSLGPGRETQYF.